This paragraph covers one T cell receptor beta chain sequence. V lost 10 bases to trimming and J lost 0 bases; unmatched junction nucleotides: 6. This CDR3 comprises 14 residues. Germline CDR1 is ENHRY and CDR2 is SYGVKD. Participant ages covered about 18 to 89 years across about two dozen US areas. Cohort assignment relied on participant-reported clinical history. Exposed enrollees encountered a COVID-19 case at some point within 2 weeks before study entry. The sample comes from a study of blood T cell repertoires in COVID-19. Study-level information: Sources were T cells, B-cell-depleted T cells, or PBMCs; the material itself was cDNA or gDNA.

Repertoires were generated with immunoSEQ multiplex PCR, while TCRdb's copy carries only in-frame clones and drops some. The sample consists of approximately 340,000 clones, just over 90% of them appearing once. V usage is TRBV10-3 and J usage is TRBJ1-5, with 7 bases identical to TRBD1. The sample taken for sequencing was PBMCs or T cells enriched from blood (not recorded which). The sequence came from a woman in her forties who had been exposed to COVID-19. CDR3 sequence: CATGQAYSNQPQHF. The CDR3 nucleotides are TGTGCCACCGGACAGGCTTATAGCAATCAGCCCCAGCATTTT.